This TCR beta chain was profiled in a study of cytomegalovirus exposure and HLA in healthy donors. As for the study in general: Findings of an earlier analysis included 110 million or so unique TCR beta sequences from 200 million or so T cells. Study observations and caveats: According to a later analysis, donors in an Asian-associated ancestry cluster reportedly had fewer N-insertions than the roughly 640-donor mean. As confirmed in vitro, a few CMV-associated chains were specific for CMV antigens.

PCR was performed using 60 Vbeta and 13 Jbeta primers. Original handling: Unique TCR beta chains totaled some 88 million in a later count, with around 11 million of them shared. Clones were sequenced by immunoSEQ multiplex PCR, and TCRdb holds only the in-frame ones, with some missing. For V, J and clone size, that table is used; D and trimming come from the DNA. This table holds about 200,000 clones, around 81% found once. Germline V CDR1 and CDR2: LGHNT, FRNRAP. Deletions cut 3 bases from V and 9 bases from J, with 16 bases between. The CDR3 has 14 amino acids. A word on this clone: The antigen remains unidentified.

Sequencing input: PBMCs. The V gene is TRBV12-5, the J gene TRBJ2-3; D might be TRBD1 (7 bases). The clonotype was recovered from a man aged 18 to 30 in good health and CMV-seronegative. CDR3 sequence reads: CASGLRASGGTQYF. DNA of the CDR3: TGTGCTAGTGGTTTAAGGGCCTCAGGGGGGACGCAGTATTTT.